This TCR beta chain was documented in a study of blood T cell repertoires in COVID-19. This CDR3 comprises 14 residues. Losses at the gene ends were 5 bases for V and 0 bases for J; bases not matched to a gene: 3. Germline V gene data show CDR1 as MDHEN and CDR2 as SYDVKM. This table comes from immunoSEQ multiplex PCR, and its TCRdb copy is limited to in-frame clones, with some not included. The sample consists of just under 150,000 clones, about 87% of them appearing once. The receptor's source is a woman between 45 and 65 years old with active or convalescent COVID-19. Sequencing was carried out using peripheral blood. V and J are TRBV28 and TRBJ1-2; 7 bases fit TRBD1. CDR3 nucleotides: TGTGCCAGCAGTCCCGGGACAGCTAACTATGGCTACACCTTC. As protein: CASSPGTANYGYTF.